A single sample is the source of the 13 T cell receptor beta chains below, sequenced in a study of read filtering for tumor transcriptome and immune sequencing. From 400 to 450 ng of RNA, a library with molecular barcoded alpha/delta and beta/gamma adaptors was made. TCRdb redid the calling of the reads with MiXCR, one entry per CDR3 protein. Of about 130,000 distinct CDR3 sequences listed, 10% to 15% are singletons. Sequenced material: a population of CD138-negative cells sorted from bone marrow. The receptors were sampled from a donor aged 40 or older with multiple myeloma.

This clonotype was seen repeatedly, ten times or more. V is TRBV2 and J is TRBJ2-7; TRBD1 aligns across 9 bases. V gave up 9 bases and J gave up 1 base; unmatched junction bases: 7. Germline-derived CDR1 and CDR2 are SNHLY and FYNNEI. There are 14 residues in the CDR3. The CDR3 DNA reads as TGTGCCAGTGAACCGGGACAGGGATCCTACGAGCAGTACTTC. It codes for CASEPGQGSYEQYF.

As to this clonotype: This may come from a read error, since a much larger clone is one base off. The gene calls are TRBV29-1 and TRBJ2-2; D might be TRBD2 (6 bases). Germline lookup yields CDR1 SQVTM and CDR2 ANQGSEA. Trimming took 4 bases from V and 5 from J, leaving 14 bases between them. This CDR3 comprises 14 residues. The CDR3 region has the DNA TGCAGCGTTGGGGTAGCGGAAAATACCGGGGAGCTGTTTTTT. This gives the protein CSVGVAENTGELFF.

This clonotype was seen more than once but under ten times. The genes are TRBV30 and TRBJ1-5, with D hard to call. V lost 3 bases and J lost 1, with 7 bases in between. Germline values: CDR1 GTSNPN, CDR2 SVGIG (reference sequence). The CDR3 spans 13 residues. CDR3 nucleotides: TGTGCCTGGAGCCCGGGGAGCAATCAGCCCCAGCATTTT. Protein sequence: CAWSPGSNQPQHF.

This clonotype came up many times. This chain uses TRBV9 with TRBJ2-1; D possibly corresponds to TRBD2 (6 bases). Germline-derived CDR1 and CDR2 are SGDLS and YYNGEE. This CDR3 has 14 amino acids. The germline V and J ends were trimmed by 4 bases and 5 bases, with 13 bases remaining between them. The CDR3: CASSPGAGNNEQFF. The CDR3 coding sequence is TGTGCCAGCAGCCCCGGTGCGGGAAACAATGAGCAGTTCTTC.

The chain joins TRBV7-9 to TRBJ1-1, with D perhaps TRBD1 (5 bases). Between the trimmed V and J ends, which lost 7 bases and 1 base, there was a span of 13 bases. The CDR3 has 14 residues. Germline-derived CDR1 and CDR2 are SEHNR and FQNEAQ (reference sequence). The CDR3 nucleotides are TGTGCCAGCAAACTTACGGGGCGGAACACTGAAGCTTTCTTT. Residues: CASKLTGRNTEAFF.

At least ten counts were recorded for this clonotype. The J gene is TRBJ2-2, the V gene TRBV5-1; TRBD2 agrees at 9 bases. The CDR3 has 15 residues. Trimming removed 4 bases from V and 6 bases from J; junction bases left unmatched: 7. The germline gives CDR1 SGHRS, CDR2 YFSETQ. The CDR3 DNA reads TGCGCCAGCAGCCCGGGACTAGCCCCAGCCGGGGAGCTGTTTTTT. Protein: CASSPGLAPAGELFF. Full variable domain (outside the CDR3, taken from reference TRBV5-1 and TRBJ2-2): KAGVTQTPRYLIKTRGQQVTLSCSPISGHRSVSWYQQTPGQGLQFLFEYFSETQRNKGNFPGRFSGRQFSNSRSEMNVSTLELGDSALYLCASSPGLAPAGELFFGEGSRLTVL.

In this sample, this clonotype turned up many times. V is TRBV7-9 and J is TRBJ2-5; D is perhaps TRBD1 (6 bases). The CDR3 spans 12 residues. The V and J ends lost 6 bases and 4 bases respectively, with 9 bases between them. CDR1 and CDR2 (germline): SEHNR, FQNEAQ (reference sequence). CDR3 loop: CASRGAGETQYF. In nucleotides, the CDR3 is TGTGCCAGCAGGGGGGCTGGAGAGACCCAGTACTTC. Drawing the rest from reference TRBV7-9 and TRBJ2-5, the complete variable domain is DTGVSQNPRHKITKRGQNVTFRCDPISEHNRLYWYRQTLGQGPEFLTYFQNEAQLEKSRLLSDRFSAERPKGSFSTLEIQRTEQGDSAMYLCASRGAGETQYFGPGTRLLVL.

This clonotype was seen at least ten times. The rearrangement joins TRBV7-2 to TRBJ2-1; no definite D call. There are 17 residues in the CDR3. Germline values: CDR1 SGHTA, CDR2 FQGNSA. V dropped 1 base and J dropped 10 bases, with 23 bases sitting between them. The CDR3 loop reads CASSLVRSSFPSGEQFF. The CDR3 coding sequence is TGTGCCAGCAGCTTAGTACGTTCCAGCTTTCCTTCTGGGGAGCAGTTCTTC. Together with reference TRBV7-2 and TRBJ2-1, the CDR3 gives the full variable domain: GAGVSQSPSNKVTEKGKDVELRCDPISGHTALYWYRQSLGQGLEFLIYFQGNSAPDKSGLPSDRFSAERTGGSVSTLTIQRTQQEDSAVYLCASSLVRSSFPSGEQFFGPGTRLTVL.

This clonotype was observed at least ten times. The chain joins TRBV7-9 to TRBJ2-7; D possibly matches TRBD1 or TRBD2 (5 bases each). Germline lookup yields CDR1 SEHNR and CDR2 FQNEAQ (reference sequence). CDR3 length: 13 residues. Trimming took 3 bases from V and 7 from J, leaving 13 bases between them. The CDR3 DNA sequence: TGTGCCAGCAGCTTCGGGGCTAGTTGGGAGCAGTACTTC. Amino acids: CASSFGASWEQYF.

This clonotype was counted only a few times. The junction departs from the called germline gene at one end, perhaps through a read error. The V gene is TRBV4-1, the J gene TRBJ2-5, with a tentative D call TRBD2 (6 bases). This CDR3 has 15 amino acids. The germline gives CDR1 MGHRA, CDR2 YSYEKL. CDR3 sequence (DNA): TGCGCCAGCAGCCACCGGGGAGGAGGCCAAGAGACCCAGTGCTTC. Residues: CASSHRGGGQETQCF.

This clonotype was recorded many times. The rearrangement links TRBV11-3 to TRBJ2-7; 7 bases align to TRBD1. Trimming took 4 bases from V and 2 from J; bases not matched to a gene: 8. The CDR3 length is 15 residues. CDR1 is SGHNT and CDR2 is YENEEA in the germline V gene. In nucleotides, the CDR3 is TGTGCCAGCAGCTCGTCCCAGGGGGAAGCCTACGAGCAGTACTTC. This codes for CASSSSQGEAYEQYF.

This clonotype has a count of ten or more. The chain couples TRBV10-3 to TRBJ2-5; D is unclear. CDR3 size: 11 residues. Trimming left V 2 bases short and J 5 bases short, with 3 bases between. Germline lookup yields CDR1 ENHRY and CDR2 SYGVKD. The CDR3 here is CAISESETQYF. The CDR3 region has the DNA TGTGCCATCAGTGAGAGTGAGACCCAGTACTTC.

Many counts were recorded for this clonotype. The chain combines TRBV18 with TRBJ2-1, with D hard to call. The V end lost 0 bases, the J end lost 5 bases, and 11 bases lay between the germline ends. Germline V gives CDR1 KGHSH, CDR2 LQKENI. The CDR3 length is 15 residues. The CDR3 region has the DNA TGTGCCAGCTCACCACCGTCTGAAGGAGACAATGAGCAGTTCTTC. Protein: CASSPPSEGDNEQFF.